Listed below are T cell receptor beta chains from one sample, sequenced in a study of T cells after yellow fever vaccination. TCRdb re-derived calls from the 5' RACE reads in MiXCR, one entry per CDR3 protein. In the table there are about 260,000 distinct CDR3 sequences, 3.6% of which are singletons. The sequences come from PBMCs, collected 15 days after the yellow fever booster vaccination. Receptors were obtained from a man aged 18 to 35 who received the YFV17D yellow fever vaccine. CDR3s include the opening cysteine and the closing phenylalanine or tryptophan. The order of the fields is J gene, V gene, D gene, clone size, CDR3 DNA, CDR3 protein. D genes are given only for firm matches. Rows may omit the clone size; those that give it use once, few, many or a size class.

TRBJ1-2	TRBV2	NA	many	TGTGCCAGCAGACCCGGCCCTTTGGGCTATGGCTACACCTTC	CASRPGPLGYGYTF
TRBJ1-1	TRBV4-1	NA	many	TGCGCCAGCAGCCAACGGGAGGGAGGAGACACTGAAGCTTTCTTT	CASSQREGGDTEAFF
TRBJ2-2	TRBV28	NA	many	TGTGCCAGCAGTTTAGTTTCGGGGCGTACGAACACCGGGGAGCTGTTTTTT	CASSLVSGRTNTGELFF
TRBJ2-3	TRBV10-3	NA	many	TGTGCCATCAGCCTGACAACTAGCACAGATACGCAGTATTTT	CAISLTTSTDTQYF
TRBJ2-3	TRBV4-3	TRBD1	many	TGCGCCAGCAGCCACCTGGGACAGGATAGCACAGATACGCAGTATTTT	CASSHLGQDSTDTQYF
TRBJ1-3	TRBV5-1	NA	many	TGCGCCAGCAGCATCCGACTGAGGGAGAGCTCTGGAAACACCATATATTTT	CASSIRLRESSGNTIYF
TRBJ2-7	TRBV6-6	TRBD1	many	TGTGCCAGCAGGGCGACAGGGGATCCACTCTACGAGCAGTACTTC	CASRATGDPLYEQYF
TRBJ2-5	TRBV7-9	TRBD1	many	TGTGCCAGCAGCTCGCCCAGACAGGGGTTCGACAGCCAAGAGACCCAGTACTTC	CASSSPRQGFDSQETQYF
TRBJ2-1	TRBV6-2/TRBV6-3	TRBD2	many	TGTGCCAGCAGTCACCTCCCACTAGCGGGGGAGGAGCAGTTCTTC	CASSHLPLAGEEQFF
TRBJ2-3	TRBV3-1	NA	many	TGTGCCAGCAGCCAAGAATGGGATACGCAGTATTTT	CASSQEWDTQYF
TRBJ2-5	TRBV20-1	TRBD2	many	TGCAGTGCTACCACTAGCGGCGAAGAGACCCAGTACTTC	CSATTSGEETQYF
TRBJ2-1	TRBV5-1	TRBD1	many	TGCGCCAGCAGCCGGGGACAGGACAATGAGCAGTTCTTC	CASSRGQDNEQFF
TRBJ2-1	TRBV10-1	TRBD1	many	TGCGCCACTACGGACAGGGTAGGGGAGCGGCAGTTCTTC	CATTDRVGERQFF
TRBJ1-2	TRBV7-2	NA	many	TGTGCCAGCACCGAACACCAAGCCTATGGCTACACCTTC	CASTEHQAYGYTF
TRBJ1-4	TRBV19	NA	many	TGTGCCAGTAGATCCCTCCTCTCAGGGGCTAATGAAAAACTGTTTTTT	CASRSLLSGANEKLFF
TRBJ2-4	TRBV20-1	NA	many	TGCAGTGCTAGAAACAAATTAACGGGACTGGCCAAAAACATTCAGTACTTC	CSARNKLTGLAKNIQYF
TRBJ2-5	TRBV7-9	NA	few	TGTGCCAGCGAGGGCCCCTTCGGGGAGACCCAGTACTTC	CASEGPFGETQYF
TRBJ2-3	TRBV29-1	NA	many	TGCAGCGTTGAAGATGGCAGCACAGATACGCAGTATTTT	CSVEDGSTDTQYF
TRBJ1-1	TRBV20-1	NA	many	TGCAGTGCCGCAGGAACCCCTCGATGGGGTGAAGCTTTCTTT	CSAAGTPRWGEAFF
TRBJ2-5	TRBV5-1	TRBD1	many	TGCGCCAGCAGCTTTACAGGGGACGTCCAAGAGACCCAGTACTTC	CASSFTGDVQETQYF
TRBJ1-5	TRBV15	NA	many	TGTGCCACCAGCAGAGAGGTTTTCAGGGGACCCAATTGGGGCAATCAGCCCCAGCATTTT	CATSREVFRGPNWGNQPQHF
TRBJ2-2	TRBV2	TRBD1	many	TGTGCCAGCAGTGAGGGGACAGGGGGTGTGTTACTGTTTTTT	CASSEGTGGVLLFF
TRBJ2-2	TRBV6-1	TRBD1	many	TGTGCCAGCAGTGAAACCTCCGGGACAGGAATCCCCACCGGGGAGCTGTTTTTT	CASSETSGTGIPTGELFF
TRBJ1-2	TRBV7-9	NA	many	TGTGCCAGCAGCTCAAACAGTATCCATGGGTATGGCTACACCTTC	CASSSNSIHGYGYTF
TRBJ2-2	TRBV5-1	NA	many	TGCGCCAGCAGGTACAGGCCGAACACCGGGGAGCTGTTTTTT	CASRYRPNTGELFF
TRBJ2-2	TRBV7-3	NA	many	TGTGCCAGCAGCAAGAACCCCAATGCGGGCACCGGGGAGCTGTTTTTT	CASSKNPNAGTGELFF
TRBJ1-2	TRBV4-1	TRBD1	NA	TGCGCCAGCAGCCAAGCCCGGGACAGCCACGGCTACACCTTC	CASSQARDSHGYTF
TRBJ2-1	TRBV11-2	TRBD1	many	TGTGCCAGCAGCTCCGGACAGGGGATGTACAATGAGCAGTTCTTC	CASSSGQGMYNEQFF